Presented here are 27 T cell receptor beta chains from one specimen sequenced in a study of blood T cell repertoires in COVID-19. Measured with immunoSEQ multiplex PCR; TCRdb has only the in-frame clones, and not every one. Among roughly 180,000 clones, roughly 83% were seen once, and the ten largest hold roughly 9.1%. Sequenced input: PBMCs or T cells enriched from blood (not recorded which). These receptors came from a woman aged 25-40 years who had recovered from COVID-19.

The J gene is TRBJ1-6, the V gene TRBV18, with TRBD1 as a possible D gene (6 bases). Trimming removed 5 bases from V and 0 bases from J, with 14 bases in between. The CDR3 extends over 17 amino acids. Germline assignment: CDR1 KGHSH and CDR2 LQKENI. The CDR3 sequence: CASSSGQTSSYNSPLHF. The CDR3 bases are TGTGCCAGCTCATCAGGACAGACCAGCTCCTATAATTCACCCCTCCACTTT. The complete variable domain, with remaining parts taken from reference TRBV18 and TRBJ1-6, reads NAGVMQNPRHLVRRRGQEARLRCSPMKGHSHVYWYRQLPEEGLKFMVYLQKENIIDESGMPKERFSAEFPKEGPSILRIQQVVRGDSAAYFCASSSGQTSSYNSPLHFGNGTRLTVT.

V is TRBV5-4 and J is TRBJ1-1; TRBD1 matches 7 bases. The CDR3 consists of 16 residues. The J segment lost 8 bases and the V segment lost 0 bases, leaving 13 bases of the junction unmatched. Germline CDR1 is SGHNT and CDR2 is YYREEE (reference sequence). The CDR3 DNA reads as TGTGCCAGCAGCTTGGGGGGGACCGGGCCGACAGGGGAAGCTTTCTTT. Residues: CASSLGGTGPTGEAFF.

This clone appeared a single time. This chain uses TRBV28 with TRBJ2-7; the D gene is possibly TRBD2 (6 bases). Germline CDR1 and CDR2: MDHEN and SYDVKM. The CDR3 is 14 amino acids. V lost 5 bases and J lost 6, with 17 bases in between. The CDR3 here is CASSPLPGEVEQYF. CDR3 nucleotide sequence: TGTGCCAGCAGTCCCTTGCCGGGAGAAGTCGAGCAGTACTTC.

The chain couples TRBV18 to TRBJ1-1, with D possibly TRBD1 on 5 matching bases. The CDR3 length is 13 residues. Per germline, CDR1 KGHSH and CDR2 LQKENI. Trimming took off 7 bases at V and 2 bases at J, with 11 bases between the two ends. The CDR3 DNA follows: TGTGCCAGCTGTATGGACACCAACACTGAAGCTTTCTTT. Its translation is CASCMDTNTEAFF.

The chain couples TRBV5-6 to TRBJ2-7, with 10 nucleotides matching TRBD1. This CDR3 spans 15 amino acids. V was pared by 6 bases and J by 4 bases, with 10 bases of the junction left unmatched. From germline, CDR1 is SGHDT and CDR2 YYEEEE. This CDR3 reads CASTHVDRGRYEQYF. The CDR3 DNA is TGTGCCAGCACCCATGTAGACAGGGGGCGATACGAGCAGTACTTC.

The J gene is TRBJ2-3, the V gene TRBV5-1; 8 bases line up with TRBD2. CDR1 and CDR2 (germline): SGHRS, YFSETQ. Trimming cost V 1 base and J 4 bases; bases outside gene matches: 8. The CDR3 is 16 residues long. The CDR3 bases are TGCGCCAGCAGCTTGCTGAGCGGGGGAAAATCAGATACGCAGTATTTT. As protein: CASSLLSGGKSDTQYF.

V and J are TRBV7-2 and TRBJ2-7; 7 nucleotides align to TRBD2. Germline CDR1 and CDR2: SGHTA and FQGNSA. The CDR3 has 16 residues. The ends lost 3 bases at V and 2 bases at J; junction bases unmatched: 10. This CDR3 is CASSLGTSAPPYEQYF. The CDR3 DNA sequence: TGTGCCAGCAGCTTGGGAACTAGCGCTCCCCCCTACGAGCAGTACTTC.

V and J are TRBV29-1 and TRBJ2-3; 7 bases align to TRBD2. This CDR3 is built from 14 residues. V lost 1 base, J lost 4 bases, and 5 bases stayed unmatched. Germline V lookup: CDR1 SQVTM, CDR2 ANQGSEA. The CDR3 loop is CSVEVRELPDTQYF. The CDR3 DNA follows: TGCAGCGTTGAAGTGCGGGAGCTTCCAGATACGCAGTATTTT.

The chain combines TRBV4-1 with TRBJ2-7, with TRBD2 identical over 14 bases. This CDR3 comprises 19 residues. J lost 0 bases, V lost 0 bases, and 7 bases had no gene match. The germline V gene has CDR1 MGHRA and CDR2 YSYEKL. The CDR3 coding sequence is TGCGCCAGCAGCCAAGAGGCCGGGACTAGCGGGAGCCCCTCCTACGAGCAGTACTTC. Translating gives CASSQEAGTSGSPSYEQYF.

The V call is TRBV24-1, the J call TRBJ1-2, with 8 bases aligning to TRBD1. The V gene's germline CDR1 is KGHDR and CDR2 SFDVKD. This CDR3 spans 12 amino acids. J was trimmed by 7 bases and V by 7 bases; bases with no gene match: 4. DNA for the CDR3: TGTGCCACCAGCCCAGGGGGCGCTGGCTACACCTTC. Translating it yields CATSPGGAGYTF.

The chain couples TRBV2 to TRBJ1-3; D call uncertain. Per germline, CDR1 SNHLY and CDR2 FYNNEI. Deletions cut 3 bases from V and 8 bases from J, with 11 bases between. CDR3 size: 13 residues. As DNA, the CDR3 is TGTGCCAGCAGTGAGAACTTGAGAGACACCATATATTTT. It codes for CASSENLRDTIYF.

This clone has a handful of counts. The chain uses TRBV30 and TRBJ1-3; D ambiguous. Germline CDR1 is GTSNPN and CDR2 is SVGIG (reference sequence). Trimming removed 4 bases from V and 0 bases from J, with 10 bases in between. The CDR3 extends over 14 amino acids. CDR3 residues: CAWMAVNSGNTIYF. The CDR3, as DNA: TGTGCCTGGATGGCAGTAAACTCTGGAAACACCATATATTTT.

The chain couples TRBV29-1 to TRBJ2-2; D is unclear. Germline assignment: CDR1 SQVTM and CDR2 ANQGSEA. Trimming took 0 bases from V and 1 from J, leaving 9 bases between them. CDR3 length: 15 amino acids. CDR3 sequence (DNA): TGCAGCGTTGAAGATCAACTGAGGAACACCGGGGAGCTGTTTTTT. The encoded protein is CSVEDQLRNTGELFF.

V and J are TRBV27 and TRBJ2-1, with 11 bases fitting TRBD2. J gave up 4 bases and V 6 bases, and 5 bases lay outside the gene matches. Germline V gene data show CDR1 as MNHEY and CDR2 as SMNVEV (reference sequence). There are 15 residues in the CDR3. The CDR3 protein is CASRLGTSGYNEQFF. The CDR3 nucleotides read TGTGCCAGCAGACTCGGGACTAGCGGATACAATGAGCAGTTCTTC.

This CDR3 reads CASSQDLFSQGLSGYTF. The DNA of the CDR3 is TGTGCCAGCAGCCAAGACCTCTTCTCCCAGGGTTTGTCGGGCTACACCTTC. This chain connects TRBV4-2 to TRBJ1-2; a possible D gene is TRBD1 (5 bases). Germline V lookup: CDR1 LGHNA, CDR2 YNFKEQ. This CDR3 is built from 17 residues. V was clipped by 0 bases and J by 8 bases, with 22 bases between them.

CDR3 loop: CASSESGGEAGELFF. Here the CDR3 DNA reads TGTGCCAGCAGTGAATCGGGGGGGGAGGCCGGGGAGCTGTTTTTT. The V call is TRBV25-1, the J call TRBJ2-2; 8 bases fit TRBD2. Trimming at V came to 1 base and at J to 6 bases, leaving 4 bases not matched to a gene. The CDR3 is made up of 15 amino acids. Germline assignment: CDR1 MGHDK and CDR2 SYGVNS.

The CDR3 is CASSVAAAGNTIYF. Here the CDR3 DNA reads TGTGCCAGCAGCGTAGCGGCGGCCGGAAACACCATATATTTT. The V call is TRBV9, the J call TRBJ1-3; D is undetermined. V dropped 0 bases and J dropped 4 bases, with 8 bases sitting between them. This CDR3 has 14 amino acids. Germline-derived CDR1 and CDR2 are SGDLS and YYNGEE. The whole variable domain, filled in from reference TRBV9 and TRBJ1-3, reads DSGVTQTPKHLITATGQRVTLRCSPRSGDLSVYWYQQSLDQGLQFLIQYYNGEERAKGNILERFSAQQFPDLHSELNLSSLELGDSALYFCASSVAAAGNTIYFGEGSWLTVV.

The rearrangement joins TRBV7-9 to TRBJ2-7; D ambiguous. In germline, CDR1 is SEHNR, CDR2 FQNEAQ (reference sequence). The CDR3 runs 18 residues. V shed 5 bases and J shed 5 bases, with 28 bases lying between them. The DNA of the CDR3 is TGTGCCAGCAGCCCCCTGCCGGCGAGATATCCTTCGGAGCACGAGCAGTACTTC. It specifies CASSPLPARYPSEHEQYF. Variable domain in full (rest from reference TRBV7-9 and TRBJ2-7): DTGVSQNPRHKITKRGQNVTFRCDPISEHNRLYWYRQTLGQGPEFLTYFQNEAQLEKSRLLSDRFSAERPKGSFSTLEIQRTEQGDSAMYLCASSPLPARYPSEHEQYFGPGTRLTVT.

The chain couples TRBV2 to TRBJ2-3; perhaps TRBD1 as D (6 bases). From germline, CDR1 is SNHLY and CDR2 FYNNEI. The CDR3 has 15 amino acids. V was cut by 8 bases and J by 2 bases, with 17 bases left in between. The CDR3 sequence is CASVWGQGPTDTQYF. The CDR3 coding sequence is TGTGCCAGCGTTTGGGGGCAGGGCCCCACAGATACGCAGTATTTT. Based on the CDR3 plus reference TRBV2 and TRBJ2-3, the full variable domain is EPEVTQTPSHQVTQMGQEVILRCVPISNHLYFYWYRQILGQKVEFLVSFYNNEISEKSEIFDDQFSVERPDGSNFTLKIRSTKLEDSAMYFCASVWGQGPTDTQYFGPGTRLTVL.

This chain links TRBV7-9 with TRBJ2-1; 10 nucleotides align to TRBD2. Trimming cost V 4 bases and J 7 bases; bases outside gene matches: 7. CDR1 is SEHNR, CDR2 FQNEAQ, per germline (reference sequence). The CDR3 spans 15 residues. CDR3 sequence reads: CASSSSGRAINEQFF. For the CDR3, the DNA is TGTGCCAGCAGCTCCAGCGGGAGGGCCATTAATGAGCAGTTCTTC.

The chain employs TRBV6-5 and TRBJ2-7, with TRBD2 matching 7 bases. The germline gives CDR1 MNHEY, CDR2 SVGAGI. The CDR3 runs 16 residues. Germline trimming cut 4 bases from V and 5 bases from J; bases unmatched to any gene: 14. CDR3 region: CASSSGRLAGAHEQYF. The DNA of the CDR3 is TGTGCCAGCAGTTCCGGACGACTAGCAGGTGCCCACGAGCAGTACTTC.

This clone was seen a single time. The chain recombines TRBV7-9 with TRBJ1-1, with a weak D call TRBD1 (6 bases). The germline V and J ends were trimmed by 3 bases and 1 base, with 12 bases remaining between them. Germline V gives CDR1 SEHNR, CDR2 FQNEAQ (reference sequence). CDR3 size: 15 residues. The CDR3 region has the DNA TGTGCCAGCAGCTTTCACAGGGTGGGGAACACTGAAGCTTTCTTT. It codes for CASSFHRVGNTEAFF.

The chain links TRBV2 to TRBJ2-2; unclear D gene. Germline V gene data show CDR1 as SNHLY and CDR2 as FYNNEI. V was pared by 4 bases and J by 0 bases, with 12 bases between. CDR3 length equals 16 residues. Here the CDR3 reads CASSAVRSSNTGELFF. The CDR3 nucleotides read TGTGCCAGCAGTGCGGTGCGCTCCTCGAACACCGGGGAGCTGTTTTTT.

The J gene is TRBJ2-5, the V gene TRBV2; possibly TRBD2 for D (5 bases). V was trimmed by 2 bases and J by 7 bases, leaving 11 bases between them. The CDR3 loop spans 13 amino acids. The germline CDR1 and CDR2 sequences are SNHLY and FYNNEI. CDR3: CASSESTGGTQYF. The CDR3 DNA is TGTGCCAGCAGTGAATCGACCGGAGGGACCCAGTACTTC.

The chain employs TRBV15 and TRBJ2-1, with 9 positions matching TRBD1. The CDR3 contains 14 residues. Trimming took 5 bases from V and 5 from J; bases not matched to a gene: 4. Per the germline V gene, CDR1 is LNHNV and CDR2 is YYDKDF (reference sequence). The CDR3 loop reads CATSRDRVNNEQFF. The CDR3 DNA sequence: TGTGCCACCAGCCGGGACAGGGTCAACAATGAGCAGTTCTTC.

This chain uses TRBV7-2 with TRBJ2-3, with TRBD2 matching over 8 bases. V dropped 3 bases and J dropped 5; count of bases not matched to a gene: 7. CDR1 is SGHTA and CDR2 is FQGNSA in the germline V gene. This CDR3 is built from 15 residues. CDR3 in amino acids: CASSLIAGGEDTQYF. Here the CDR3 DNA reads TGTGCCAGCAGCTTGATCGCGGGGGGCGAAGATACGCAGTATTTT.

This chain joins TRBV27 and TRBJ1-6; 8 bases align to TRBD1. The length of the CDR3 is 15 residues. Germline V lookup: CDR1 MNHEY, CDR2 SMNVEV (reference sequence). With 4 bases clipped from V and 8 bases from J, the junction kept 7 bases outside the gene matches. CDR3 coding DNA: TGTGCCAGCAGTTCCCTTGGACAGGGAGATTCACCCCTCCACTTT. This codes for CASSSLGQGDSPLHF.